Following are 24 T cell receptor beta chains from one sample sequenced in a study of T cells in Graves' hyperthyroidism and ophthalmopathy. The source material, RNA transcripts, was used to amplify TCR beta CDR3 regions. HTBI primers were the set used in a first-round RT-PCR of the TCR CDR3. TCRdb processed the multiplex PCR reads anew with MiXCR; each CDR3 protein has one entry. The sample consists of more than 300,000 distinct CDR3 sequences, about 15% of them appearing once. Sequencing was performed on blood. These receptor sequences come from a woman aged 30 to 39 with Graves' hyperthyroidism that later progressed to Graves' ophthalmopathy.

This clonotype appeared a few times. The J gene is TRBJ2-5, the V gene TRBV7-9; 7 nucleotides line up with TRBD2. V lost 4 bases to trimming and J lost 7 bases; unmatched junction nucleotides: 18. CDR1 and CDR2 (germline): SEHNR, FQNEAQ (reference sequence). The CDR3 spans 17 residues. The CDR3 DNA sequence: TGTGCCAGCAGCTCGACGGAAACTAGCGTCTCACCAGGGACCCAGTACTTC. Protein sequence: CASSSTETSVSPGTQYF.

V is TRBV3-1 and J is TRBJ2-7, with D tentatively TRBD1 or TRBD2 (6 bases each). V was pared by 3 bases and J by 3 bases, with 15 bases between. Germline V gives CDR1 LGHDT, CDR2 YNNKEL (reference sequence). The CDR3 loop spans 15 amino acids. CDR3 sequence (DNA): TGTGCCAGCAGCCACGGTACCGGGGGCCTCTACGAGCAGTACTTC. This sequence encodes CASSHGTGGLYEQYF.

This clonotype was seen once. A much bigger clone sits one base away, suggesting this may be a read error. The CDR3 here is CVSAPGNEQFF. CDR3 coding DNA: TGTGTCAGCGCCCCGGGCAATGAGCAGTTCTTC. J is TRBJ2-1 and V is TRBV6-2 or TRBV6-3; D remains unclear. The CDR3 is made up of 11 amino acids. Germline lookup yields CDR1 MNHEY and CDR2 SVGEGT.

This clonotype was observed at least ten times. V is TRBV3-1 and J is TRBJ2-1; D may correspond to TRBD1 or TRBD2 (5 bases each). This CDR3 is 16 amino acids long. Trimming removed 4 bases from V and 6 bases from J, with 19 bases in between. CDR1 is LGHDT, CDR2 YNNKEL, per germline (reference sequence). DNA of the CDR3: TGTGCCAGCAGCCCCCGCGGGTCGGGGCATTCCAATGAGCAGTTCTTC. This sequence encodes CASSPRGSGHSNEQFF.

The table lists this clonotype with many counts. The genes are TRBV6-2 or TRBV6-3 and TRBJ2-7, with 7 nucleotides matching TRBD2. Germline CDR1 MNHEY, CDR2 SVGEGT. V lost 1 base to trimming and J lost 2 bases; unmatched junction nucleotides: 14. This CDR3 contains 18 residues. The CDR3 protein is CASSYFGEGEGTTYEQYF. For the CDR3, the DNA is TGTGCCAGCAGTTACTTCGGTGAAGGGGAGGGAACGACCTACGAGCAGTACTTC.

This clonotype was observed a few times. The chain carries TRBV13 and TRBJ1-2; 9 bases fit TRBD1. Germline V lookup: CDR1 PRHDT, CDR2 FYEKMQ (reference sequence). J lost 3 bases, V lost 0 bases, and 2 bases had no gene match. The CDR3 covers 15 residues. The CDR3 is CASSLGGDRDYGYTF. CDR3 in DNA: TGTGCCAGCAGCTTAGGTGGGGACAGGGACTATGGCTACACCTTC.

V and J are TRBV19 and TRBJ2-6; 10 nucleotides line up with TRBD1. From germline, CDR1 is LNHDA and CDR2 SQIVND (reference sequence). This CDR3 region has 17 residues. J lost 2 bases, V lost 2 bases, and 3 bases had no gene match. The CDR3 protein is CASSIRQGAAGANVLTF. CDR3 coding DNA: TGTGCCAGTAGTATAAGACAGGGGGCGGCTGGGGCCAACGTCCTGACTTTC.

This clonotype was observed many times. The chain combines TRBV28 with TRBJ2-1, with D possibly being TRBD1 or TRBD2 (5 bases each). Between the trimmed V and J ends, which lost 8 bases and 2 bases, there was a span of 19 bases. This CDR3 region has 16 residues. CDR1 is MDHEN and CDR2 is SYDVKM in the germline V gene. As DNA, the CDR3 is TGTGCCAGCGCCTTAGGGAGAGGGACGGCCTACAATGAGCAGTTCTTC. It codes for CASALGRGTAYNEQFF. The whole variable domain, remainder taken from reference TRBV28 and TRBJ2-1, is DVKVTQSSRYLVKRTGEKVFLECVQDMDHENMFWYRQDPGLGLRLIYFSYDVKMKEKGDIPEGYSVSREKKERFSLILESASTNQTSMYLCASALGRGTAYNEQFFGPGTRLTVL.

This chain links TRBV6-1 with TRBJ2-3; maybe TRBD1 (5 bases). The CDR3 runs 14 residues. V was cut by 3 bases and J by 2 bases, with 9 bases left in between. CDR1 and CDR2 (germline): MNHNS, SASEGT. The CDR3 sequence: CASSEMTDTDTQYF. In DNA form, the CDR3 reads TGTGCCAGCAGTGAGATGACAGACACAGATACGCAGTATTTT.

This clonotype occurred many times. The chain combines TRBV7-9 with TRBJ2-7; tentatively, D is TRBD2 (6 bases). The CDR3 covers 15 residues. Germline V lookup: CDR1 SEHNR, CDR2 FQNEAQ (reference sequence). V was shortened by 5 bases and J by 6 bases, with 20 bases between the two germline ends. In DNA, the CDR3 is TGTGCCAGCAGCCGTGGGGACTTCAACGCCGGCGAGCAGTACTTC. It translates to CASSRGDFNAGEQYF.

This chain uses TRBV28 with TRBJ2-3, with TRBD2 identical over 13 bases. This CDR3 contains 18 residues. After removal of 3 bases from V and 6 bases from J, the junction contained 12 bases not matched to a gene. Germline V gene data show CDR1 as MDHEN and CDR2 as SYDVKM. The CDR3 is CASSLGGLAGTWGDTQYF. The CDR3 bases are TGTGCCAGCAGTTTGGGGGGACTAGCGGGAACCTGGGGGGATACGCAGTATTTT.

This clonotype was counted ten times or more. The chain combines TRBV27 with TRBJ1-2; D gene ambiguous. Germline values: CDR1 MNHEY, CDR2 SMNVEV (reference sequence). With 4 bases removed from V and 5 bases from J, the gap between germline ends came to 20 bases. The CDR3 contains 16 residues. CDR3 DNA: TGTGCCAGCAGTTCGAATCGGGAGGCTACTAGGTATGGCTACACCTTC. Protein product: CASSSNREATRYGYTF.

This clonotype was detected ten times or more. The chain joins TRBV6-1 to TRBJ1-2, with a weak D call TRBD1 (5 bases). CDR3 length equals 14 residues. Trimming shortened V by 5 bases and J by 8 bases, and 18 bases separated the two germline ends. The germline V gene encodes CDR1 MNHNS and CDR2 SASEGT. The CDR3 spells CASSPQGPGEGYTF. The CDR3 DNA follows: TGTGCCAGCAGTCCCCAGGGTCCGGGGGAAGGCTACACCTTC.

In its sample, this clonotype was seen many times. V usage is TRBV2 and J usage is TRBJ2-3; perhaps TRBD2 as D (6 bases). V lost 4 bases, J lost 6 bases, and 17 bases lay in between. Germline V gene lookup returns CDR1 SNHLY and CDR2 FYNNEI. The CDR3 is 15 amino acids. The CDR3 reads CASSVDIAAGDTQYF. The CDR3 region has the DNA TGTGCCAGCAGTGTGGACATCGCGGCGGGGGATACGCAGTATTTT.

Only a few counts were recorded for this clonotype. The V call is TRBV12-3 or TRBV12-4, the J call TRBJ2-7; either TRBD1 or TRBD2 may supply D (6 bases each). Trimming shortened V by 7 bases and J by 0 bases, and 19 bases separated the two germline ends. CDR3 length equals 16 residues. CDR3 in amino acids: CASTLRRGAFSYEQYF. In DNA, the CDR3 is TGTGCCAGCACTCTACGGAGGGGGGCCTTCTCCTACGAGCAGTACTTC.

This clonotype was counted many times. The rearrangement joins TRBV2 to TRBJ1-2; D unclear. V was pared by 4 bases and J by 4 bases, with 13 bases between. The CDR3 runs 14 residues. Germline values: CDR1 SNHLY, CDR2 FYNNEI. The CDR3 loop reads CASSVAGLGYGYTF. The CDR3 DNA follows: TGTGCCAGCAGTGTGGCGGGTTTGGGCTATGGCTACACCTTC.

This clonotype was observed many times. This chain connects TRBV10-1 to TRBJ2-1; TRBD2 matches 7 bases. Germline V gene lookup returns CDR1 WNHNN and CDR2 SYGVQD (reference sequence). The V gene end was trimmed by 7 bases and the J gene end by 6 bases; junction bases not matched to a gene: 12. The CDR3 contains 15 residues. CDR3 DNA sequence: TGCGCCAGCATTCATCGGGACTACCCAGCCAATGAGCAGTTCTTC. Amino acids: CASIHRDYPANEQFF.

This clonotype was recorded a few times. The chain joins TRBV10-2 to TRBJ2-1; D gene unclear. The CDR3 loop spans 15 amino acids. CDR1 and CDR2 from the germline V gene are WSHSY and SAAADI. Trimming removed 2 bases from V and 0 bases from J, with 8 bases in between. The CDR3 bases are TGCGCCAGCAGTGAGGTGGTAGCCTCCTACAATGAGCAGTTCTTC. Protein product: CASSEVVASYNEQFF.

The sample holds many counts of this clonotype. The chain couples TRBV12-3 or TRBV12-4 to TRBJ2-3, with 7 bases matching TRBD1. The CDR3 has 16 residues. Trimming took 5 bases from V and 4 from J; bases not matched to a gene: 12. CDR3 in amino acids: CASSAEGARLPDTQYF. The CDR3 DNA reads TGTGCCAGCAGTGCCGAGGGGGCTCGATTGCCAGATACGCAGTATTTT.

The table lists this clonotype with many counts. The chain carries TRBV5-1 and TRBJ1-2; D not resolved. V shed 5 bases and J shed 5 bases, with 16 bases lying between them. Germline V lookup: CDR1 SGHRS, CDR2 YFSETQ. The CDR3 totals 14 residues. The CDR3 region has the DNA TGCGCCAGCAGAAGGTCCGCCTACCGATATGGCTACACCTTC. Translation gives CASRRSAYRYGYTF.

The CDR3 loop reads CASSSTILDEQFF. As DNA, the CDR3 is TGTGCCAGCAGCAGTACCATTCTCGATGAGCAGTTCTTC. The V and J genes are TRBV7-9 and TRBJ2-1; no reliable D call. The V gene lost 5 bases and the J gene lost 8 bases, with 13 bases spanning the gap. The germline V gene encodes CDR1 SEHNR and CDR2 FQNEAQ (reference sequence). CDR3 length: 13 residues. The full variable domain, in which reference TRBV7-9 and TRBJ2-1 provide the parts outside the CDR3, is DTGVSQNPRHKITKRGQNVTFRCDPISEHNRLYWYRQTLGQGPEFLTYFQNEAQLEKSRLLSDRFSAERPKGSFSTLEIQRTEQGDSAMYLCASSSTILDEQFFGPGTRLTVL.

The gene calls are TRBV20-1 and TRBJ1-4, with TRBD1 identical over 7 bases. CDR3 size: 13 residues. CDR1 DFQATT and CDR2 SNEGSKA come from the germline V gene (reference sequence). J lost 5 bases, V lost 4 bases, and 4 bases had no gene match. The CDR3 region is CSANRGWNEKLFF. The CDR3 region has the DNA TGCAGTGCTAACAGGGGTTGGAATGAAAAACTGTTTTTT.

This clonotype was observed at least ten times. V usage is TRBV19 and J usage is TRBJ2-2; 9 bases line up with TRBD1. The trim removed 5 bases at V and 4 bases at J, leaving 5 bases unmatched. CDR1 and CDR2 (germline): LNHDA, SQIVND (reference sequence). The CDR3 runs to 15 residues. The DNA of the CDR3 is TGTGCCAGTAGTTTCGGGACAGGGACCACCGGGGAGCTGTTTTTT. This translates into CASSFGTGTTGELFF.

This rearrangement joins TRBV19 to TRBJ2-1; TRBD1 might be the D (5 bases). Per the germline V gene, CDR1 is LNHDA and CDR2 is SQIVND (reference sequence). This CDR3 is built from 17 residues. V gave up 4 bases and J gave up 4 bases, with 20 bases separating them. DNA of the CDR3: TGTGCCAGTAGTACCTTGGGGTCAGGGATGGGATACAATGAGCAGTTCTTC. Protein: CASSTLGSGMGYNEQFF.